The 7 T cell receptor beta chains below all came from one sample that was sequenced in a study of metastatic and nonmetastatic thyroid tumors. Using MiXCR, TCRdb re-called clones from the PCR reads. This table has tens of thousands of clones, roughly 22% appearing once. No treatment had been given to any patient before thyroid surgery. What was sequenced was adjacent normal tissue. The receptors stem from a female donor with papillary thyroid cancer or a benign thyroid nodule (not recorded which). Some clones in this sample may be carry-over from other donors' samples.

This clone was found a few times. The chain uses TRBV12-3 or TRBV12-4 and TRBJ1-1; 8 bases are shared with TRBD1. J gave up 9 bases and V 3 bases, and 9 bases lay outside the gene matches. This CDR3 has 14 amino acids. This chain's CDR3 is CASSFRDRTTQAFF. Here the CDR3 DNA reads TGTGCCAGCAGTTTCCGGGACAGGACGACTCAAGCTTTCTTT.

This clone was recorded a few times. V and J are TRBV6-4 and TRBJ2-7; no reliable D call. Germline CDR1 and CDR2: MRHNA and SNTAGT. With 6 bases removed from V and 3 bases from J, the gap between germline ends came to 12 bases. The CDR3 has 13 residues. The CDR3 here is CASSLTSHYEQYF. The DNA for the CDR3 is TGTGCCAGCAGCTTAACGTCGCACTACGAGCAGTACTTC.

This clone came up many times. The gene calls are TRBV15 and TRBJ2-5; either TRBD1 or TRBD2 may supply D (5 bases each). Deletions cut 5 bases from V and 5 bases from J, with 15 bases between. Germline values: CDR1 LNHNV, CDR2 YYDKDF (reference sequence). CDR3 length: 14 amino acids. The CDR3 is CATSGRGKGETQYF. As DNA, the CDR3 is TGTGCCACCAGCGGTAGAGGGAAGGGGGAGACCCAGTACTTC.

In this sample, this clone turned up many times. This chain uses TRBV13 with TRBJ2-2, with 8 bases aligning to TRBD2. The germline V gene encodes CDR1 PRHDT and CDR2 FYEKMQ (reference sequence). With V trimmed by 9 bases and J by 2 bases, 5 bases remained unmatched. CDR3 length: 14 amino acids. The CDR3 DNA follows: TGTGCCAGTCTACTAGCGGTTAACACCGGGGAGCTGTTTTTT. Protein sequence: CASLLAVNTGELFF. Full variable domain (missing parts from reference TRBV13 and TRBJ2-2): AAGVIQSPRHLIKEKRETATLKCYPIPRHDTVYWYQQGPGQDPQFLISFYEKMQSDKGSIPDRFSAQQFSDYHSELNMSSLELGDSALYFCASLLAVNTGELFFGEGSRLTVL.

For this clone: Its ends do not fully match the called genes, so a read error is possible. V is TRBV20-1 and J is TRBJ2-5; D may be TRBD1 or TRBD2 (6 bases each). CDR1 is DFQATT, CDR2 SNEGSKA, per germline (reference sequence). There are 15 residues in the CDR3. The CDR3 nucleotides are TGCAGTGCTAGGGGGGCTAGCGTGAGGATAGAGACCCAGTATTTC. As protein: CSARGASVRIETQYF.

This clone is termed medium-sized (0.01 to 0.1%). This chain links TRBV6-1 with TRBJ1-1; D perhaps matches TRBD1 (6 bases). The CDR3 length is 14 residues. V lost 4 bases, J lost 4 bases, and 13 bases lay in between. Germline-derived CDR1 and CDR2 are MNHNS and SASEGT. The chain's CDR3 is CASSVQGRGTEAFF. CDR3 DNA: TGTGCCAGCAGTGTTCAGGGGAGGGGCACTGAAGCTTTCTTT.

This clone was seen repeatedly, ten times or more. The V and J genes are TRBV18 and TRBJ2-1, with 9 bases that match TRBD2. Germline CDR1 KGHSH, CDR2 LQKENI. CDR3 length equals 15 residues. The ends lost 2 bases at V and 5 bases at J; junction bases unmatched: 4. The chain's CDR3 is CASSPFRGRDNEQFF. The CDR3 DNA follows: TGTGCCAGCTCACCATTCCGCGGGAGGGACAATGAGCAGTTCTTC. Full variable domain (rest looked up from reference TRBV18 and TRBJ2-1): NAGVMQNPRHLVRRRGQEARLRCSPMKGHSHVYWYRQLPEEGLKFMVYLQKENIIDESGMPKERFSAEFPKEGPSILRIQQVVRGDSAAYFCASSPFRGRDNEQFFGPGTRLTVL.